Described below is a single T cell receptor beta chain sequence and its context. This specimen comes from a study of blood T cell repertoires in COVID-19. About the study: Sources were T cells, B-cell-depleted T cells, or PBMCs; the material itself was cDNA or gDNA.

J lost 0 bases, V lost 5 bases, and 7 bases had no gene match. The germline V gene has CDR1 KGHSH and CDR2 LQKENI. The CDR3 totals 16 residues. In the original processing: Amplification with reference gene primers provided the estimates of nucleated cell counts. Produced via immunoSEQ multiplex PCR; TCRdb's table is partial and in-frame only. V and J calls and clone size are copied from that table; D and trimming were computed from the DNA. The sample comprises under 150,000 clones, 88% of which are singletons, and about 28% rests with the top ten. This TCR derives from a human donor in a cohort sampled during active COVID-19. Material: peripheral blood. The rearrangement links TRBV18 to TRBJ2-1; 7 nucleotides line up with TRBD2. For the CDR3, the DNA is TGTGCCAGCTCAGCCCCCCCTAGCGGCTCCTACAATGAGCAGTTCTTC. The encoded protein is CASSAPPSGSYNEQFF.